The rows below give T cell receptor beta chains drawn from one sample of a study of shared clonotypes between healthy human individuals. The assay was immunoSEQ multiplex PCR, and TCRdb's table has in-frame clones only and misses some. The sample consists of under 1,900,000 clones, 98% of them appearing once. Input material: naive CD4+ T cells sorted from blood. These receptors all stem from a man aged 25-45 years in good health. Both conserved end residues are part of each CDR3. A D gene is named only where the DNA matches it firmly. Some rows have no size entry. The others give once, few or many, or a class for an expanded clone.

NA,TRBD2,TRBJ2-1,TRBV25-1,TGTGCCAGCAGTGAATATCCTAGCGGGAGCCGGAATGAGCAGTTCTTC,CASSEYPSGSRNEQFF
NA,TRBD2,TRBJ2-1,TRBV18,TGTGCCAGCTCACCGACTAGCGGGAGGGCAGAGCAGTTCTTC,CASSPTSGRAEQFF
NA,NA,TRBJ2-1,TRBV7-2,TGTGCCAGCAGCTTAGATGGTAGGGGGTTCAGTACTTTCTTC,CASSLDGRGFSTFF
NA,NA,TRBJ2-1,TRBV6-5,TGTGCCACCTCAAAGGACCGCCTCGGCGAGCAGTTCTTC,CATSKDRLGEQFF
once,TRBD2,TRBJ2-7,TRBV25-1,TGTGCCAGCGGAGAACCCCGGACTAGCGGGAGCTACGAGCAGTACTTC,CASGEPRTSGSYEQYF
NA,NA,TRBJ1-1,TRBV14,TGTGCCAGCAGCCAAGCTCATGCAGGGGACACTGAAGCTTTCTTT,CASSQAHAGDTEAFF
NA,NA,TRBJ2-7,TRBV5-1,TGCGCCAGCAGCCCGCGACGAGGGGGAACCTACGAGCAGTACTTC,CASSPRRGGTYEQYF
NA,NA,TRBJ2-7,TRBV19,TGTGCCAGTAGTTCCCGACACTTCCCCTCCTACGAGCAGTACTTC,CASSSRHFPSYEQYF
NA,NA,TRBJ1-2,TRBV7-9,TGTGCCACCATGTGGGGTCCCCTTCGTGGCTACACCTTC,CATMWGPLRGYTF
NA,NA,TRBJ2-7,TRBV2,TGTGCCAGCAGTGACCGAACAGGACTATACGAGCAGTACTTC,CASSDRTGLYEQYF
NA,TRBD2,TRBJ2-7,TRBV5-1,TGCGCCAGCAGCCTGGGACTAGCGGGACCGGACGGAACCTACGAGCAGTACTTC,CASSLGLAGPDGTYEQYF
NA,NA,TRBJ2-3,TRBV18,TGTGCCAGCTCACCCGGGACCTCCGCCGATACGCAGTATTTT,CASSPGTSADTQYF
NA,NA,TRBJ2-7,TRBV28,TGTGCCAGCAGTTTTGTGGGGGGCGGGAGCTCCTACGAGCAGTACTTC,CASSFVGGGSSYEQYF
NA,NA,TRBJ1-1,TRBV5-1,TGCGCCAGCAGCTTGTACTTACAGGCGAACACTGAAGCTTTCTTT,CASSLYLQANTEAFF
NA,NA,TRBJ2-1,TRBV6-5,TGTGCCAGCAGTAATGGCGGTGAGCAGTTCTTC,CASSNGGEQFF
NA,NA,TRBJ2-5,TRBV15,TGTGCCACCAGCAGAGATTGGGAGACCCAGTACTTC,CATSRDWETQYF
NA,NA,TRBJ1-4,TRBV4-1,TGCGCCAGCAGCCAACCGTGGAGGGGCCGGGATGAAAAACTGTTTTTT,CASSQPWRGRDEKLFF
NA,NA,TRBJ1-1,TRBV5-4,TGTGCCAGCAGCCTGGGAGGTGGGGGGACTGAAGCTTTCTTT,CASSLGGGGTEAFF
NA,TRBD1,TRBJ2-7,TRBV18,TGTGCCAGCTCACCGTATCCCGGGACAGGGAAAACATCCGACGAGCAGTACTTC,CASSPYPGTGKTSDEQYF
NA,NA,TRBJ2-1,TRBV5-1,TGCGCCAGCAGCCCCGGAGCGGTTAAACCACATGAGCAGTTCTTC,CASSPGAVKPHEQFF
NA,NA,TRBJ2-2,TRBV7-8,TGTGCCAGCAGCCGCTATGGGACGGGGAGGCTCACCGGGGAGCTGTTTTTT,CASSRYGTGRLTGELFF
NA,NA,TRBJ2-1,TRBV5-8,TGTGCCAGCAGCTTGGACCTTAACCCCATCAATGAGCAGTTCTTC,CASSLDLNPINEQFF
NA,NA,TRBJ1-5,TRBV28,TGTGCCAGCAGTTTAACCTACAGGGTTGGTCAGCCCCAGCATTTT,CASSLTYRVGQPQHF
NA,TRBD1,TRBJ1-2,TRBV28,TGTGCCAGCAGTTTATCAGGGGGCGCTGGCTACACCTTC,CASSLSGGAGYTF
NA,NA,TRBJ2-1,TRBV18,TGTGCCAGCTCACTTATCGACGGACTCAATGAGCAGTTCTTC,CASSLIDGLNEQFF
NA,NA,TRBJ2-5,TRBV5-1,TGCGCCAGCAGCCGCTCGAGGAGGGAACAAGAGACCCAGTACTTC,CASSRSRREQETQYF
few,NA,TRBJ2-7,TRBV4-2,TGTGCCAGCAGCGAAAGGAGGGCGCCTACCTACGAGCAGTACTTC,CASSERRAPTYEQYF
NA,NA,TRBJ2-2,TRBV9,TGTGCCAGCCGTCCAGTGGGTCACACCGGGGAGCTGTTTTTT,CASRPVGHTGELFF
once,TRBD1,TRBJ1-2,TRBV4-1,TGCGCCAGCAGGGTTCCCGGGACAGGGACAGAGAGTTTCACCTTC,CASRVPGTGTESFTF
NA,NA,TRBJ1-5,TRBV19,TGTGCCAGTAAGGAGACAGCCGCGGCAGGTCAGCCCCAGCATTTT,CASKETAAAGQPQHF
NA,NA,TRBJ1-5,TRBV15,TGTGCCACCGGTACGACGAATCAGCCCCAGCATTTT,CATGTTNQPQHF
NA,NA,TRBJ1-1,TRBV5-1,TGCGCCAGCAGCTTGGGGACAGCCACTGAAGCTTTCTTT,CASSLGTATEAFF
NA,TRBD2,TRBJ2-1,TRBV7-9,TGTGCCAGCAGCTTACTAGCGGGAGGCCTCTCCTACAATGAGCAGTTCTTC,CASSLLAGGLSYNEQFF
NA,TRBD1,TRBJ1-1,TRBV7-2,TGTGCCAGCAGCTTAGTGGGTACAGGGGGCACTGAAGCTTTCTTT,CASSLVGTGGTEAFF
NA,TRBD1,TRBJ2-5,TRBV7-9,TGTGCCAGCAGCCTGTGGCAGGGGGCATCCCAAGAGACCCAGTACTTC,CASSLWQGASQETQYF
NA,NA,TRBJ2-7,TRBV21-1,TGTGCCAGCAGCGAGCGGGACGGTTACGAGCAGTACTTC,CASSERDGYEQYF
NA,TRBD1,TRBJ1-2,TRBV28,TGTGCCAGCTCCCCGGGACAGGGGAACTATGGCTACACCTTC,CASSPGQGNYGYTF
NA,TRBD1,TRBJ2-4,TRBV28,TGTGCCAGCAGTTGGTTGTCCGGGACAGGGGAAAACATTCAGTACTTC,CASSWLSGTGENIQYF
NA,NA,TRBJ2-3,TRBV5-4,TGTGCCTTTCGGTCCAGGGCAAGCACAGATACGCAGTATTTT,CAFRSRASTDTQYF
NA,NA,TRBJ1-2,TRBV5-1,TGCGCCAGCAGCCCGACAGCTAACTATGGCTACACCTTC,CASSPTANYGYTF
NA,NA,TRBJ2-1,TRBV28,TGTGCCAGCAGTTCCCCCTTCACAGGATTCCCGCCCAATGAGCAGTTCTTC,CASSSPFTGFPPNEQFF
NA,NA,TRBJ2-2,TRBV7-7,TGTGCTAGCAGCTTCCCCGGGGAGCTGTTTTTT,CASSFPGELFF
NA,NA,TRBJ2-2,TRBV10-2,TGCGCCGGGAGAACGAGCACCGGGGAGCTGTTTTTT,CAGRTSTGELFF